What follows is one TCR beta chain and its context. Its antigen is currently unknown. PCR employed 60 Vbeta and 13 Jbeta primers. Original methodology: Per a later analysis, the number of unique TCR beta chains was roughly 83 million, of which 9 million to 14 million were shared. TCRdb keeps only in-frame clones here, not all; method: immunoSEQ multiplex PCR. V, J and clone size derive from that table, while D and trimming were established from the DNA sequence. The sample has roughly 130,000 clones, roughly 62% seen once. CDR3 size: 16 residues. Germline V gene lookup returns CDR1 SGHDN and CDR2 FVKESK. Trimming removed 0 bases from V and 7 bases from J, with 15 bases in between. Each donor was nominally healthy when sampled (though unrecorded immune exposures were likely). The data belong to a study of cytomegalovirus exposure and HLA in healthy donors. Broader study findings: About 87% or about 30% of the time was how often most TCR beta V segments were productive, according to an earlier analysis. Excluded were some V segments that proved indistinguishable, including TRBV6-2 and TRBV6-3.

The rearrangement joins TRBV14 to TRBJ1-4; D is uncertain. Material for sequencing was PBMCs. The sequence was obtained from a man younger than 40 in good health and CMV-seropositive. CDR3 sequence (DNA): TGTGCCAGCAGCCAAGAACAGCACCTCCTGGGTGAAAAACTGTTTTTT. Protein product: CASSQEQHLLGEKLFF. Supplemented by reference TRBV14 and TRBJ1-4, the full variable domain reads EAGVTQFPSHSVIEKGQTVTLRCDPISGHDNLYWYRRVMGKEIKFLLHFVKESKQDESGMPNNRFLAERTGGTYSTLKVQPAELEDSGVYFCASSQEQHLLGEKLFFGSGTQLSVL.